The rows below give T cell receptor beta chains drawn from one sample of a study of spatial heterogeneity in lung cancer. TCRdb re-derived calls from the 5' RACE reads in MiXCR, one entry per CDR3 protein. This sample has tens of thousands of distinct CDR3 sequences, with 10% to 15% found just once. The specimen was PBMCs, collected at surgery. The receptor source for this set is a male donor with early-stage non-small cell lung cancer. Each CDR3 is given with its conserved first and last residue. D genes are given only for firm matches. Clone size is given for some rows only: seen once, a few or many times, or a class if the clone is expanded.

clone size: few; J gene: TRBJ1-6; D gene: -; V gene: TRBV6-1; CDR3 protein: CTSGSYNSPLHF; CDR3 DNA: TGTACCAGCGGCTCCTATAATTCACCCCTCCACTTT
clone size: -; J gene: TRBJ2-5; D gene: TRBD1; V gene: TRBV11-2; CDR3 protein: CASSFGQGAKETQYF; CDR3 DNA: TGTGCCAGCAGTTTCGGACAGGGGGCGAAAGAGACCCAGTACTTC
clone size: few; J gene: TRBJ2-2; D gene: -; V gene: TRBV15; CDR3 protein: CATSSIPTKGSGELFF; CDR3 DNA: TGTGCCACCAGCAGTATTCCAACAAAAGGATCCGGGGAGCTGTTTTTT
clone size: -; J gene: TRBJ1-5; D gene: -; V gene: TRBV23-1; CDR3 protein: CASRLLFGNQPQHF; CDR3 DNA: TGCGCCAGCCGTCTCCTCTTTGGGAATCAGCCCCAGCATTTT
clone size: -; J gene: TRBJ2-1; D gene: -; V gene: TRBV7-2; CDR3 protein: CASSLPNNEQFF; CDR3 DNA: TGTGCCAGCAGCTTGCCCAATAATGAGCAGTTCTTC
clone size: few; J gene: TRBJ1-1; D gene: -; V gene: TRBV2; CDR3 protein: CASSEGANEAFF; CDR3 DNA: TGTGCCAGCAGTGAAGGTGCGAATGAAGCTTTCTTT
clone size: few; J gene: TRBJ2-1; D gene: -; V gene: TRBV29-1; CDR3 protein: CSVEGRREQFF; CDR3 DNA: TGCAGCGTTGAAGGACGCCGTGAGCAGTTCTTC
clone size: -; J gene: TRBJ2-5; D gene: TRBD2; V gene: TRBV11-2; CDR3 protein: CASSPRRLAGGTQYF; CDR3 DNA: TGTGCCAGCAGCCCTCGCCGACTAGCGGGAGGGACCCAGTACTTC
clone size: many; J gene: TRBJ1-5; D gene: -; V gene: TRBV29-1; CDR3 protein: CSTRQNYNQPQHF; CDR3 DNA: TGCAGCACCAGACAGAACTACAATCAGCCCCAGCATTTT
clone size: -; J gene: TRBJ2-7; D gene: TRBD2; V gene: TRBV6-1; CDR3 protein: CASSVVSGGGEQYF; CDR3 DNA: TGTGCCAGCAGTGTAGTAAGCGGGGGTGGCGAGCAGTACTTC
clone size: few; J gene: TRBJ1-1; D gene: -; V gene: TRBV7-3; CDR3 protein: CASTQGTNTEAFF; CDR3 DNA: TGTGCCAGCACCCAGGGGACGAACACTGAAGCTTTCTTT
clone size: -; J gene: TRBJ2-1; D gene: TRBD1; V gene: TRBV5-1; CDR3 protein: CASSLEGTGGRDEQFF; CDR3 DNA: TGCGCCAGCAGCTTGGAAGGGACAGGGGGCAGGGATGAGCAGTTCTTC
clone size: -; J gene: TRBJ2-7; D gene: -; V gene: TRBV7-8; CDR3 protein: CASSTLYEQYF; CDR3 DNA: TGTGCCAGCAGCACCCTATACGAGCAGTACTTC
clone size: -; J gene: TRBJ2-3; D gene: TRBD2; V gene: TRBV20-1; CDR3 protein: CSAWTSGGTDTQYF; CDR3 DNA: TGCAGTGCTTGGACTAGCGGGGGGACAGATACGCAGTATTTT
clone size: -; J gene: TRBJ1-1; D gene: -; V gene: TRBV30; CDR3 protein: CAWRAQGSEAFF; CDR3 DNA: TGTGCCTGGAGAGCACAGGGTAGTGAAGCTTTCTTT
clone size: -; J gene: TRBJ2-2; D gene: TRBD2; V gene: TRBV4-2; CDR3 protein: CASSQKASGGHTGELFF; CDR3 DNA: TGTGCCAGCAGCCAGAAGGCTAGCGGGGGCCACACCGGGGAGCTGTTTTTT
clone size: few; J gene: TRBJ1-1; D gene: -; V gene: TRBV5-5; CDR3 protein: CASSLVGLEAFF; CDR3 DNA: TGTGCCAGCAGCCTGGTAGGGCTTGAAGCTTTCTTT
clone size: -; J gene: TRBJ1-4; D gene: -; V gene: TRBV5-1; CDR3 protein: CASSLVTGSREKLFF; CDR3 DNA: TGCGCCAGCAGCTTGGTTACGGGGTCGCGGGAAAAACTGTTTTTT
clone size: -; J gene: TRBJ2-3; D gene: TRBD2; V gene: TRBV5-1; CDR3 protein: CASSLNAGGSGTDTQYF; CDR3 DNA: TGCGCCAGCAGCTTGAATGCGGGGGGGTCCGGCACAGATACGCAGTATTTT
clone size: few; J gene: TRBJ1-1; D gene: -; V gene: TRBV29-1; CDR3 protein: CSVGGPSRDNTEAFF; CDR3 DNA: TGCAGCGTTGGGGGCCCATCGAGGGATAACACTGAAGCTTTCTTT
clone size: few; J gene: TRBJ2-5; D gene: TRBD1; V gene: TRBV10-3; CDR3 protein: CAISETQGVGETQYF; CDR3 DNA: TGTGCCATCAGTGAGACACAGGGGGTAGGAGAGACCCAGTACTTC
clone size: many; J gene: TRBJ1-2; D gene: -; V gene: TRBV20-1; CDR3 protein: CSARDGGRDYGYTF; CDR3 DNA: TGCAGTGCTAGGGATGGGGGGCGGGACTATGGCTACACCTTC
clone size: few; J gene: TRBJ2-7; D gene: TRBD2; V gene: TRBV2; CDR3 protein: CASSEGLAGLPTYEQYF; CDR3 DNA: TGTGCCAGCAGTGAGGGACTAGCGGGGCTCCCGACCTACGAGCAGTACTTC
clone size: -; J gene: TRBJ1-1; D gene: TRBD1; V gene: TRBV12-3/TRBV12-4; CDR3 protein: CASSSPGQGATEAFF; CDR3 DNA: TGTGCCAGCAGTTCGCCGGGACAGGGCGCCACTGAAGCTTTCTTT
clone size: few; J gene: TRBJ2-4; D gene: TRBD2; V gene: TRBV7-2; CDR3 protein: CASSWGGRNIQYF; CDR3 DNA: TGTGCCAGCAGCTGGGGAGGGAGGAACATTCAGTACTTC
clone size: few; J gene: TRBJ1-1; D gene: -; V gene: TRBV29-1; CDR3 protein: CSAGQRGNTEAFF; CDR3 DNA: TGCAGCGCTGGGCAAAGGGGCAACACTGAAGCTTTCTTT
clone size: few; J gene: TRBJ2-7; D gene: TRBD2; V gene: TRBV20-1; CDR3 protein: CSASARTSGRYEQYF; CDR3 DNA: TGCAGTGCTAGTGCTAGGACTAGCGGGAGGTACGAGCAGTACTTC
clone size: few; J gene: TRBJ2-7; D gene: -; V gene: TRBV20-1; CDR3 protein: CSASGTYEQYF; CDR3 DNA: TGCAGTGCTAGCGGGACCTACGAGCAGTACTTC
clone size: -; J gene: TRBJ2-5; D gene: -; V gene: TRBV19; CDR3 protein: CASSIIRGREQETQYF; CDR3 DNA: TGTGCCAGTAGTATAATACGGGGAAGGGAACAAGAGACCCAGTACTTC
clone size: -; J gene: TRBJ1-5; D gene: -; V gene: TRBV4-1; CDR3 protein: CASSQRQGRSQPQHF; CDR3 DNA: TGCGCCAGCAGCCAGCGCCAGGGAAGGAGTCAGCCCCAGCATTTT
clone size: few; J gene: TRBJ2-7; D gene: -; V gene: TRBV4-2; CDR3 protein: CASSQDSGTGWRESRYEQYF; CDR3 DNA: TGTGCCAGCAGCCAAGATAGCGGGACAGGGTGGCGGGAGTCCCGCTACGAGCAGTACTTC
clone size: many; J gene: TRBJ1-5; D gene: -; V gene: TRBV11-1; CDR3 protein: CASSPGQYSNQPQHF; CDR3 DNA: TGTGCCAGCAGCCCCGGACAGTATAGCAATCAGCCCCAGCATTTT
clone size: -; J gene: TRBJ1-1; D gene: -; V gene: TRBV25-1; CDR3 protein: CASSEDLGAFF; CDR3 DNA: TGTGCCAGCAGTGAGGACCTCGGGGCTTTCTTT
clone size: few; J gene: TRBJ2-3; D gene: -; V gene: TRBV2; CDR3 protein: CASSDTDTQYF; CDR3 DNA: TGTGCCAGCAGCGACACAGATACGCAGTATTTT
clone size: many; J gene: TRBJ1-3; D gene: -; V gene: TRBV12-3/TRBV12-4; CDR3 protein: CASRGTGDGNTIYF; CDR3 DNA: TGTGCCAGCAGAGGGACTGGAGATGGAAACACCATATATTTT
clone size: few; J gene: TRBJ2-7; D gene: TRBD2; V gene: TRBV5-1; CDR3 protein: CASSPRTSYEQYF; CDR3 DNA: TGCGCCAGCAGCCCTAGGACTAGCTACGAGCAGTACTTC
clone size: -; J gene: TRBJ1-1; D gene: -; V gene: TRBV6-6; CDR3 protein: CASSYSKDEEGPDTEAFF; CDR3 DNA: TGTGCCAGCAGTTACTCGAAGGACGAGGAAGGGCCGGACACTGAAGCTTTCTTT
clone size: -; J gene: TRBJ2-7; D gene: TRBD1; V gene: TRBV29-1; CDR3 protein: CSVEQGTGSSYEQYF; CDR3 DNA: TGCAGCGTTGAACAGGGGACAGGGAGCTCCTACGAGCAGTACTTC
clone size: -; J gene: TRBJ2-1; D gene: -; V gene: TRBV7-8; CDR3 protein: CASSFDRTYNEQFF; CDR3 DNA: TGTGCCAGCAGCTTCGACAGGACATACAATGAGCAGTTCTTC
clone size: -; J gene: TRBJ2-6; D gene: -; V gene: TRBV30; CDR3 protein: CAWDRTSGANVLTF; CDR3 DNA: TGTGCCTGGGACAGGACCTCTGGGGCCAACGTCCTGACTTTC
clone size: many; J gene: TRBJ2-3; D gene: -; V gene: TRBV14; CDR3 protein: CASSRPQGSVDTQYF; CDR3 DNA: TGTGCCAGCAGCCGCCCTCAGGGCAGCGTAGATACGCAGTATTTT
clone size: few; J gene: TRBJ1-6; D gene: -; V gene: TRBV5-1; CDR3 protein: CASSLDSYNSPLHF; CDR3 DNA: TGCGCCAGCAGCTTGGACAGCTATAATTCACCCCTCCACTTT
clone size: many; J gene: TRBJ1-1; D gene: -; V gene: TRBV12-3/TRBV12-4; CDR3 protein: CASSPGLGRVVAEAFF; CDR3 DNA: TGTGCCAGCAGTCCGGGTTTAGGCAGGGTGGTAGCTGAAGCTTTCTTT
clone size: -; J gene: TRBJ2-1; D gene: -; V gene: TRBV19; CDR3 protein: CASSIGGQYNEQFF; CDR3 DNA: TGTGCCAGTAGTATCGGAGGACAGTACAATGAGCAGTTCTTC
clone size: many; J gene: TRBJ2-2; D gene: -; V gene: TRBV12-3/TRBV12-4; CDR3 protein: CASTRGATGELFF; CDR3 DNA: TGTGCCAGCACTCGGGGAGCCACCGGGGAGCTGTTTTTT
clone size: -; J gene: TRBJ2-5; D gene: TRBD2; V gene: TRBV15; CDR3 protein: CATSRGLAGGAETQYF; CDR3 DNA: TGTGCCACCAGCCGGGGACTAGCGGGAGGCGCGGAGACCCAGTACTTC
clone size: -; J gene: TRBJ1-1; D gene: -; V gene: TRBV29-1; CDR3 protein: CSVVLYLNTEAFF; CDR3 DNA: TGCAGCGTTGTACTCTATTTGAACACTGAAGCTTTCTTT
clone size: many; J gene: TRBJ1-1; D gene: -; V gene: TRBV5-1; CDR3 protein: CASSLLLREGTEAFF; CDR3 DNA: TGCGCCAGCAGCCTGCTTCTCAGGGAGGGGACTGAAGCTTTCTTT
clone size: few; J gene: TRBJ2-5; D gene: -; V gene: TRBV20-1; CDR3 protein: CSAGGQETQYF; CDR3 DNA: TGCAGTGCAGGGGGGCAAGAGACCCAGTACTTC
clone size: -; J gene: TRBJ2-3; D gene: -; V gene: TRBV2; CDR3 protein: CASTGRRGSTDTQYF; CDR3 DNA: TGTGCCAGCACCGGGCGGCGGGGCAGCACAGATACGCAGTATTTT
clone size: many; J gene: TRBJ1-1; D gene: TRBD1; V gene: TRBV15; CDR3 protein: CATSRDGTGVQAFF; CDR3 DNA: TGTGCCACCAGCAGAGATGGGACAGGCGTTCAAGCTTTCTTT
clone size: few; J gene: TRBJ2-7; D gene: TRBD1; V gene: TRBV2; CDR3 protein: CASRTGTSSYEQYF; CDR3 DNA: TGTGCCAGCAGGACAGGGACGTCCTCCTACGAGCAGTACTTC
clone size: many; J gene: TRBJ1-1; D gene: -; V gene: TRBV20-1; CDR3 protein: CSASEEMNTEAFF; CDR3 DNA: TGCAGTGCTAGTGAGGAGATGAACACTGAAGCTTTCTTT